The rows below give T cell receptor beta chains drawn from one sample of a study of vaccination effects on CD4 cells after COVID-19. For these TCRs, the target antigens are not known. Clones were sequenced by immunoSEQ multiplex PCR, and TCRdb holds only the in-frame ones, with some missing. The table lists over 45,000 clones, approximately 61% of them singletons, with roughly 6% in the top ten. The source material was CD4+ T cells from PBMCs cultured without peptide, sampled before COVID-19 vaccination. The receptors stem from a human donor who received a COVID-19 vaccine. CDR3s include the opening cysteine and the closing phenylalanine or tryptophan. The D gene is left open where the match is weak. The listing skips clone size in some rows; elsewhere it reads once, few, many or a size class.

.,.,TRBV12-5,TRBJ1-5,17,TGTGCTAGTGGTTTGGTAACCCACTCTCCGGGTAATCAGCCCCAGCATTTT,CASGLVTHSPGNQPQHF
.,TRBD2,TRBV12-5,TRBJ2-1,16,TGTGCTAGCGCTAGGAACGGGGGGATACCCCGAAATGAGCAGTTCTTC,CASARNGGIPRNEQFF
.,.,TRBV6-5,TRBJ1-3,16,TGTGCCAGCAGTTACTCTCCAGCGAACTCTGGAAACACCATATATTTT,CASSYSPANSGNTIYF
.,.,TRBV19,TRBJ1-1,14,TGTGCCAGTAGTTACGCGGGGAAAAACACTGAAGCTTTCTTT,CASSYAGKNTEAFF
.,TRBD2,TRBV6-5,TRBJ2-3,16,TGTGCCAGCAGTTACTCGGGCGGGGGGGGCACAGATACGCAGTATTTT,CASSYSGGGGTDTQYF
.,TRBD2,TRBV5-5,TRBJ2-2,16,TGTGCCAGCAGCTTGCTTCCTAGCGGGAGTGCCGGGGAGCTGTTTTTT,CASSLLPSGSAGELFF
.,TRBD2,TRBV19,TRBJ2-7,15,TGTGCCAGTAGTATAGATTCAGCGGGAGCCTACGAGCAGTACTTC,CASSIDSAGAYEQYF
.,.,TRBV5-5,TRBJ1-6,12,TGTGCCAGCAGCTTTCTGGGGACACCCCTCCACTTT,CASSFLGTPLHF
.,.,TRBV18,TRBJ1-5,13,TGTGCCAGCTCACCCGGGTTAGATCAGCCCCAGCATTTT,CASSPGLDQPQHF
.,.,TRBV5-1,TRBJ1-1,13,TGCGCCAGCAGCTTGGTAGAAACCGCTGAAGCTTTCTTT,CASSLVETAEAFF
once,.,TRBV5-4,TRBJ2-5,14,TGTGCCAGCAGCTTAATCAGGGGTTCAGAGACCCAGTACTTC,CASSLIRGSETQYF
once,TRBD1,TRBV2,TRBJ1-2,14,TGTGCCAGCATCCGTGACAGGGGGAACTATGGCTACACCTTC,CASIRDRGNYGYTF
.,TRBD1,TRBV5-1,TRBJ2-1,15,TGCGCCAGCAGCTTGGTAGCAGGGGGCTTCAATGAGCAGTTCTTC,CASSLVAGGFNEQFF
.,.,TRBV28,TRBJ2-7,12,TGTGCCAGCAGTCCTCAGTCTTACGAGCAGTACTTC,CASSPQSYEQYF
.,.,TRBV2,TRBJ2-7,12,TGTGCCAGCAGGGTGACCCTCTACGAGCAGTACTTC,CASRVTLYEQYF
few,.,TRBV23-1,TRBJ1-5,17,TGCGCCAGCAGTCAACGTAGGCAGGTCCTTAGCAATCAGCCCCAGCATTTT,CASSQRRQVLSNQPQHF
.,.,TRBV25-1,TRBJ1-6,13,TGTGCCAGCAGTGAATTGGGGGTTTCACCCCTCCACTTT,CASSELGVSPLHF
.,.,TRBV4-1,TRBJ1-3,17,TGCGCCAGCAGCCAAGATTGGGACACTTTCTCTGGAAACACCATATATTTT,CASSQDWDTFSGNTIYF
few,TRBD2,TRBV7-9,TRBJ2-1,15,TGTGCCAGCAGCTTTAGCGGGAGGGGAGGGTCTGAGCAGTTCTTC,CASSFSGRGGSEQFF
.,TRBD1,TRBV7-2,TRBJ2-7,14,TGTGCCAGCAGCCCGAGGACAGGGCGCCACGAGCAGTACTTC,CASSPRTGRHEQYF
.,TRBD1,TRBV7-9,TRBJ1-4,15,TGTGCCAGCAGCCCCGGGGACAGGGACGGTGAAAAACTGTTTTTT,CASSPGDRDGEKLFF
few,.,TRBV18,TRBJ2-5,14,TGTGCCAGCTCACCACCCGGCCGGGCAGAGACCCAGTACTTC,CASSPPGRAETQYF
few,TRBD1,TRBV6-5,TRBJ1-2,12,TGTGCCAGCAGCGGACAGGGGGAAGGCTACACCTTC,CASSGQGEGYTF
.,.,TRBV19,TRBJ1-5,15,TGTGCCAGTAGAAAGACAGGAGTTGTCAATCAGCCCCAGCATTTT,CASRKTGVVNQPQHF
.,.,TRBV7-2,TRBJ1-1,14,TGTGCCAGCAGCTTCCAGGGGATTGGGACTGAAGCTTTCTTT,CASSFQGIGTEAFF
.,.,TRBV10-3,TRBJ2-1,15,TGTGCCACCCTCGGGGAGTCTACCCAATACGATGAGCAGTTCTTC,CATLGESTQYDEQFF
.,TRBD2,TRBV11-3,TRBJ2-7,16,TGTGCCAGCAGCTTGGAGCGTGGCGGGGGGGCCTACGAGCAGTACTTC,CASSLERGGGAYEQYF
.,TRBD1,TRBV10-3,TRBJ1-4,13,TGTGCCATCAGGGGACAGGGAAACGAAAAACTGTTTTTT,CAIRGQGNEKLFF
.,.,TRBV6-5,TRBJ1-1,13,TGTGCCAGCAGTCCCTACGGGAACACTGAAGCTTTCTTT,CASSPYGNTEAFF